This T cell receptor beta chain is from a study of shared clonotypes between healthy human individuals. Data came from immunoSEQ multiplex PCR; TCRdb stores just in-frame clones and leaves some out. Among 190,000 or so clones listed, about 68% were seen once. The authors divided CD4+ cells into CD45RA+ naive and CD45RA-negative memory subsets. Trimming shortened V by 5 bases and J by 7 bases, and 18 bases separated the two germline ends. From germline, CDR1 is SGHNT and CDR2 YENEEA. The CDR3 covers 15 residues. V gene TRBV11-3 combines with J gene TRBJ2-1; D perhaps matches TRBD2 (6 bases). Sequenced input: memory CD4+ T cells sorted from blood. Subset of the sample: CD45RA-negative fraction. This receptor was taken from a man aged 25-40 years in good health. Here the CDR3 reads CASSVMAGPGNEQFF. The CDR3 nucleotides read TGTGCCAGCAGCGTAATGGCGGGACCGGGGAATGAGCAGTTCTTC.